Below, one TCR beta chain is given with its context. The data stem from a study of cytomegalovirus exposure and HLA in healthy donors. Background on the study: In an early release, HLA-typed donors contributed about 79 million unique TCR sequences.

Losses at the gene ends were 3 bases for V and 7 bases for J; bases not matched to a gene: 6. The CDR3 runs to 14 residues. From germline, CDR1 is LNHDA and CDR2 SQIVND (reference sequence). Primers: 60 Vbeta forward and 13 Jbeta reverse. Assay: immunoSEQ multiplex PCR; the TCRdb copy retains only in-frame clones and omits some. This table has 150,000 to 170,000 clones, around three quarters appearing once. Material for sequencing was PBMCs. The receptor was derived from a woman aged 35 to 49 in good health and CMV-seronegative. The chain recombines TRBV19 with TRBJ2-1, with TRBD1 matching 7 bases. The CDR3 reads CASSMGTEGNEQFF. The CDR3 DNA is TGTGCCAGTAGTATGGGGACAGAGGGGAATGAGCAGTTCTTC. The entire variable domain, with the rest obtained from reference TRBV19 and TRBJ2-1, is as follows: DGGITQSPKYLFRKEGQNVTLSCEQNLNHDAMYWYRQDPGQGLRLIYYSQIVNDFQKGDIAEGYSVSREKKESFPLTVTSAQKNPTAFYLCASSMGTEGNEQFFGPGTRLTVL.